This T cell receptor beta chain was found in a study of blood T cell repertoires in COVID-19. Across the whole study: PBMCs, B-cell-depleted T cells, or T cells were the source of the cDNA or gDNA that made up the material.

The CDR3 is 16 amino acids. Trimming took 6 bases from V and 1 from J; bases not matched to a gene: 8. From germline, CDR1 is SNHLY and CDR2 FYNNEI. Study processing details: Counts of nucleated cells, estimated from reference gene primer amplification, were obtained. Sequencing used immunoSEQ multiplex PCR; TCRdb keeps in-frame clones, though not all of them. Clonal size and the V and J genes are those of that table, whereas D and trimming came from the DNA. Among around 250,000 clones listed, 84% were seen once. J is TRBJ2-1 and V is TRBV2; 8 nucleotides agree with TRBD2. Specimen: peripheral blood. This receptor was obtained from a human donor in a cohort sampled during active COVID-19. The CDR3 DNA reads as TGTGCCAGCAGAAACCGCGGGGGGAGGTCCTACAATGAGCAGTTCTTC. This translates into CASRNRGGRSYNEQFF.